The clone carrying this T cell receptor (beta chain) was counted a few times. Its antigen is as yet unknown. Amplification used 60 Vbeta primers and 13 Jbeta primers. Produced via immunoSEQ multiplex PCR; TCRdb's table is partial and in-frame only. There are under 70,000 clones in the sample; approximately 67% occur only once, and 2% to 2.5% lies in the top ten. This specimen belongs to a study of cytomegalovirus exposure and HLA in healthy donors. Regarding the study as a whole: Three CMV-associated chains proved CMV antigen-specific in vitro. The study dropped some indistinguishable V segments, TRBV6-2 and TRBV6-3 among them.

V was clipped by 2 bases and J by 4 bases, with 9 bases between them. The germline gives CDR1 MNHNY, CDR2 SVGAGI (reference sequence). CDR3 length: 13 residues. This TCR was recovered from a woman aged 25 to 45 in good health and CMV-seronegative. The chain uses TRBV6-6 and TRBJ2-7; D is unclear. Material: PBMCs. CDR3 region: CASSYTPIYEQYF. The DNA of the CDR3 is TGTGCCAGCAGTTACACGCCTATATACGAGCAGTACTTC.